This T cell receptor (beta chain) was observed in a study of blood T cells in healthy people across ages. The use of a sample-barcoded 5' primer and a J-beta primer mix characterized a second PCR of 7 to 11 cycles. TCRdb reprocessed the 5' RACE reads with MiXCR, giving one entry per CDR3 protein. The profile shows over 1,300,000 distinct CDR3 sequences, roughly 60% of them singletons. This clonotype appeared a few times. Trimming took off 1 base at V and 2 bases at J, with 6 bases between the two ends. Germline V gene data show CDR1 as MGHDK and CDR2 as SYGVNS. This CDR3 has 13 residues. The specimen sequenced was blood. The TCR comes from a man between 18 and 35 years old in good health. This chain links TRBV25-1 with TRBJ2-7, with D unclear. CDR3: CASSEWVAYEQYF. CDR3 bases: TGTGCCAGCAGTGAATGGGTCGCCTACGAGCAGTACTTC.